The clone carrying this T cell receptor (beta chain) was recorded a few times. The antigen is not known. The study reverse transcribed the entire isolated RNA, so it sequenced expressed TCRB transcripts. The assay was immunoSEQ multiplex PCR, and TCRdb's table has in-frame clones only and misses some. The table has about 930,000 clones, around a sixth seen once; the top ten hold 0.02% to 0.03%. The data belong to a study of beta chain features in type 1 diabetes. Regarding the study as a whole: These data did not resolve whether HLA type affects TCRB rearrangement.

The receptor's source is a young woman in good health. The material sequenced was naive CD4+ T cells from blood.

The CDR3 reads CASSLGLAGNNEQFF. The CDR3 DNA follows: TGTGCCAGCTCACTCGGACTAGCGGGGAACAATGAGCAGTTCTTC. This chain joins TRBV18 and TRBJ2-1, with TRBD2 matching over 12 bases. V was pared by 4 bases and J by 5 bases, with 3 bases of the junction left unmatched. The germline gives CDR1 KGHSH, CDR2 LQKENI. This CDR3 has 15 amino acids. The full variable domain, rest sourced from reference TRBV18 and TRBJ2-1, is NAGVMQNPRHLVRRRGQEARLRCSPMKGHSHVYWYRQLPEEGLKFMVYLQKENIIDESGMPKERFSAEFPKEGPSILRIQQVVRGDSAAYFCASSLGLAGNNEQFFGPGTRLTVL.